The rows below give T cell receptor beta chains drawn from one sample of a study of T-cell memory formation after mild COVID-19. TCRdb passed the 5' RACE reads through MiXCR, listing each CDR3 protein once. The repertoire holds roughly 150,000 distinct CDR3 sequences, with under 30% as singletons. The sequencing sample was made of PBMCs or a T cell subset sorted from them (not recorded which). These receptors were obtained from an adult woman who had mild COVID-19 (a few samples of this study predate the infection). Cell type and time point are not known. Both conserved end residues are part of each CDR3. A D gene is named only where the DNA matches it firmly. Clone size is stated in some rows and not others, as once, few, many or a class when expanded.

TRBV25-1	NA	NA	TRBJ1-1	TGTGCCAGCAGTGTACGGTGGGACACTGAAGCTTTCTTT	CASSVRWDTEAFF
TRBV6-1	NA	NA	TRBJ1-2	TGTGCCAGCAGTGACACAGCCTATGGCTACACCTTC	CASSDTAYGYTF
TRBV20-1	few	NA	TRBJ2-1	TGCAGTGCTAGAGGATCCAGGGGGGATCATGAGCAGTTCTTC	CSARGSRGDHEQFF
TRBV7-9	few	NA	TRBJ2-7	TGTGCCAGCAGCACCATGGACAGACAACTTCGTGGGGGGCAGTACTTC	CASSTMDRQLRGGQYF
TRBV3-1	NA	NA	TRBJ2-2	TGTGCCAGCAGCCAGGAAACTAGGGCCACCGGGGAGCTGTTTTTT	CASSQETRATGELFF
TRBV3-1	few	NA	TRBJ2-3	TGTGCCAGCAGCGTAGGGACAACTAGCACAGATACGCAGTATTTT	CASSVGTTSTDTQYF
TRBV20-1	NA	NA	TRBJ2-2	TGCAGTGCTAGAGATCTAGGGACCGGCACCGGGGAGCTGTTTTTT	CSARDLGTGTGELFF
TRBV7-9	NA	TRBD2	TRBJ2-1	TGTGCCAGCAGCTTTTTGACTAGCGGGACGCCCTCCTACAATGAGCAGTTCTTC	CASSFLTSGTPSYNEQFF
TRBV11-2	NA	NA	TRBJ2-2	TGTGCCAGCACCCTTATACCCGGGGAGCTGTTTTTT	CASTLIPGELFF
TRBV7-9	NA	NA	TRBJ1-5	TGTGCCAGCGCGCCGACCAATCAGCCCCAGCATTTT	CASAPTNQPQHF
TRBV7-9	NA	NA	TRBJ2-6	TGTGCCAGCAGCTCTTCGTCCAACGTCCTGACTTTC	CASSSSSNVLTF
TRBV12-3/TRBV12-4	NA	TRBD2	TRBJ2-5	TGTGCCAGCAGTCCCGGGACTAGCGGGAGTGGGACCCAGTACTTC	CASSPGTSGSGTQYF
TRBV29-1	few	NA	TRBJ2-1	TGCAGCGTTTCGTTCAGGGGAGGGCATGAGCAGTTCTTC	CSVSFRGGHEQFF
TRBV18	few	NA	TRBJ1-1	TGTGCCAGCTCACCACCGGGGTTAATGAACACTGAAGCTTTCTTT	CASSPPGLMNTEAFF
TRBV24-1	few	TRBD2	TRBJ2-1	TGTGCCACCTCGGGGAGGGACGGACCCTACAATGAGCAGTTCTTC	CATSGRDGPYNEQFF
TRBV7-6	few	NA	TRBJ2-7	TGTGCCAGCAGCTTGGATGCCTACGAGCAGTACTTC	CASSLDAYEQYF
TRBV25-1	few	NA	TRBJ1-1	TGTGCCAGCAGTGTAGGCCCTGAAGCTTTCTTT	CASSVGPEAFF
TRBV11-2	few	TRBD2	TRBJ2-1	TGTGCCAGCAGCCGAACTAGCGGGGGGCACAATGAGCAGTTCTTC	CASSRTSGGHNEQFF
TRBV4-3	NA	NA	TRBJ2-2	TGCTCCAGCAGCCCCCGGGACGGGGAGCTGTTTTTT	CSSSPRDGELFF
TRBV30	NA	NA	TRBJ1-1	TGTGCCTGGACCATGACTGGGGGGGTTGAAGCTTTCTTT	CAWTMTGGVEAFF
TRBV12-3/TRBV12-4	NA	NA	TRBJ1-4	TGTGCCAGCAGTCCCCCAGGCGGGGAAAAACTGTTTTTT	CASSPPGGEKLFF
TRBV7-9	NA	NA	TRBJ2-7	TGTGCCAGCACCCCGGGCGAGCAGTACTTC	CASTPGEQYF
TRBV7-9	few	NA	TRBJ1-5	TGTGCCAGCAGCCCGAAGGGGCATCAGCCCCAGCATTTT	CASSPKGHQPQHF
TRBV3-1	NA	NA	TRBJ1-1	TGTGCCAGCAGCCAAGGGTGGAACACTGAAGCTTTCTTT	CASSQGWNTEAFF
TRBV6-2/TRBV6-3	once	TRBD2	TRBJ2-1	TGTGCCAGCACAAGTCCGGGACTAGCGTACAATGAGCAGTTCTTC	CASTSPGLAYNEQFF
TRBV19	NA	NA	TRBJ2-3	TGTGCCAGTACCCCTTCTTCGGGCATGTGGACGCAGTATTTT	CASTPSSGMWTQYF
TRBV7-8	few	NA	TRBJ1-4	TGTGCCAGCAGATCCCAGGAGCCAACTAATGAAAAACTGTTTTTT	CASRSQEPTNEKLFF
TRBV5-1	NA	NA	TRBJ1-5	TGCGCCAGCAGCCCGGCCCCCGGAAATCAGCCCCAGCATTTT	CASSPAPGNQPQHF
TRBV7-6	NA	NA	TRBJ2-1	TGTGCCAGCAGCTTAGTCGGCCCGGGGGTTGAGCAGTTCTTC	CASSLVGPGVEQFF
TRBV4-1	NA	NA	TRBJ2-7	TGCGCCAGCAGCCAAGAAACTCGTCATTCTTACGAGCAGTACTTC	CASSQETRHSYEQYF
TRBV4-2	NA	TRBD2	TRBJ2-5	TGTGCCAGCAGCCAAGTAAGGGAGGGGCAAGAGACCCAGTACTTC	CASSQVREGQETQYF
TRBV4-3	NA	TRBD2	TRBJ2-7	TGCGCCAGCAGCCAAGAATGGCGCGAAGCGGGGATCTACGAGCAGTACTTC	CASSQEWREAGIYEQYF
TRBV7-8	NA	NA	TRBJ1-1	TGTGCCAGCATAGGCAGAACGAACACTGAAGCTTTCTTT	CASIGRTNTEAFF
TRBV7-6	NA	NA	TRBJ2-7	TGTGCCAGCAGCCCGGGGGTCATTTACGAGCAGTACTTC	CASSPGVIYEQYF
TRBV30	few	NA	TRBJ2-3	TGTGCCTGGAGTCGTACTCGGCTAGATACGCAGTATTTT	CAWSRTRLDTQYF
TRBV5-4	few	NA	TRBJ1-1	TGTGCCAGCAGAGCCTGGGTGAACACTGAAGCTTTCTTT	CASRAWVNTEAFF
TRBV7-9	NA	TRBD1	TRBJ2-1	TGTGCCAGCAGTCGCCGACAGGGGCCGAATAGCAACGGGCAGTTCTTC	CASSRRQGPNSNGQFF
TRBV4-1	NA	TRBD1	TRBJ2-7	TGCGCCAGCAGCCAAGTTGGGACAGGGGGGTCCTACGAGCAGTACTTC	CASSQVGTGGSYEQYF
TRBV12-3/TRBV12-4	NA	NA	TRBJ2-7	TGTGCCAGCACCAGGGACAACTACGAGCAGTACTTC	CASTRDNYEQYF
TRBV4-3	NA	NA	TRBJ2-1	TGCGCCAGCAGCCAACGGGACCAACGCATTGAGCAGTTCTTC	CASSQRDQRIEQFF
TRBV6-2/TRBV6-3	NA	NA	TRBJ2-3	TGTGCCAGCAGTTACCAGGGCCGCCTATTTAGCACAGATACGCAGTATTTT	CASSYQGRLFSTDTQYF
TRBV6-2/TRBV6-3	few	NA	TRBJ2-1	TGTGCCAGCAGCTATCGCGGCGGGTACAATGAGCAGTTCTTC	CASSYRGGYNEQFF
TRBV24-1	NA	NA	TRBJ2-5	TGTGCCACCAGTGATTTAGCAACACAAGAGACCCAGTACTTC	CATSDLATQETQYF
TRBV7-2	few	TRBD2	TRBJ2-3	TGTGCCAGCAGCAGGGGGACTAGCCCGTCCACAGATACGCAGTATTTT	CASSRGTSPSTDTQYF
TRBV20-1	NA	NA	TRBJ2-5	TGCAGTGCTACCAGAAGGGGAGAAGAGACCCAGTACTTC	CSATRRGEETQYF
TRBV29-1	NA	NA	TRBJ2-2	TGCAGCGTTGAGACAGCTAACACCGGGGAGCTGTTTTTT	CSVETANTGELFF
TRBV29-1	few	NA	TRBJ2-2	TGCAGCGTTCGGGGCGGATACTACGGGGAGCTGTTTTTT	CSVRGGYYGELFF
TRBV7-2	few	NA	TRBJ1-1	TGTGCCAGCAGCGCGGGAGTCGCTGAAGCTTTCTTT	CASSAGVAEAFF
TRBV30	NA	TRBD1	TRBJ2-5	TGTGCCTGGAGTGGTCTCCACCCAGGGGGCGAGCCCCAAGAGACCCAGTACTTC	CAWSGLHPGGEPQETQYF
TRBV9	NA	NA	TRBJ2-3	TGTGCCAGCAGCGTAGCGCAGGGCACAGATACGCAGTATTTT	CASSVAQGTDTQYF
TRBV5-1	few	NA	TRBJ1-1	TGCGCCAGCAGCCTGGCCCCCACCGGAGGGCCCGAAGCTTTCTTT	CASSLAPTGGPEAFF
TRBV4-3	few	NA	TRBJ2-3	TGCGCCAGCAGCGAAGTGCTATGGGATACGCAGTATTTT	CASSEVLWDTQYF
TRBV30	few	NA	TRBJ2-2	TGTGCCTGGAGTCTGGTGGTGCCCGGGGAGCTGTTTTTT	CAWSLVVPGELFF
TRBV6-2/TRBV6-3	NA	NA	TRBJ2-2	TGTGCCAGCAGTTACTTTCGGGCGAACACCGGGGAGCTGTTTTTT	CASSYFRANTGELFF
TRBV7-9	NA	TRBD1	TRBJ2-5	TGTGCCGGGGGACAGGGGATTCAAGAGACCCAGTACTTC	CAGGQGIQETQYF